These 29 T cell receptor beta chains originate from one sample sequenced in a study of blood T cell repertoires in COVID-19 (dated by TCRdb to 2020 to 2021). Libraries were made using the immunoSEQ multiplex PCR assay. Not all clones reach the TCRdb copy of this immuneACCESS table, which keeps in-frame sequences only. Checked studies attribute under half of the gap to unresolved V genes and leave the rest unexplained. The sample contains approximately 110,000 clones, roughly 70% of them found a single time. Clones ranked in the top ten supply more than 0.65% of the sample. Sequencing was done on a sample of peripheral blood. The source of these receptors is a human donor with acute or convalescent COVID-19. The donor label of this sample is uncertain.

This chain uses TRBV5-1 with TRBJ2-1; 7 bases agree with TRBD1. Unmatched junction bases numbered 2, after V lost 0 bases and J lost 2 bases. Germline CDR1 and CDR2: SGHRS and YFSETQ. This CDR3 has 15 amino acids. CDR3 protein: CASSLGTGPYNEQFF. CDR3 coding DNA: TGCGCCAGCAGCTTGGGGACAGGCCCCTACAATGAGCAGTTCTTC.

Only a few counts were recorded for this clone. The chain recombines TRBV9 with TRBJ1-2; 9 nucleotides match TRBD1. Germline trimming cut 3 bases from V and 4 bases from J; bases unmatched to any gene: 7. Germline CDR1 and CDR2: SGDLS and YYNGEE. The CDR3 is 15 residues long. CDR3 coding DNA: TGTGCCAGCAGCGCCGGGACAGGGAACTTCTATGGCTACACCTTC. Translating it yields CASSAGTGNFYGYTF.

This clone was observed many times. V gene TRBV12-3 or TRBV12-4 combines with J gene TRBJ1-5; D not resolved. The CDR3 loop spans 12 amino acids. The V end lost 7 bases, the J end lost 1 base, and 5 bases lay between the germline ends. In DNA, the CDR3 is TGTGCCAGCACCCAAAGCAATCAGCCCCAGCATTTT. This gives the protein CASTQSNQPQHF.

The rearrangement joins TRBV4-1 to TRBJ1-3; 7 positions agree with TRBD1. CDR1 and CDR2 (germline): MGHRA, YSYEKL. The CDR3 sequence is 14 residues long. V was pared by 4 bases and J by 5 bases, with 5 bases of the junction left unmatched. CDR3 protein: CASSPQGRRNTIYF. CDR3 in DNA: TGCGCCAGCAGCCCACAGGGGAGGAGAAACACCATATATTTT.

The chain recombines TRBV6-2 or TRBV6-3 with TRBJ2-6, with D tentatively TRBD2 (5 bases). The germline CDR1 and CDR2 sequences are MNHEY and SVGEGT. V lost 5 bases to trimming and J lost 0 bases, with 8 bases between them. This CDR3 contains 15 residues. The CDR3 sequence: CASSGRGSGANVLTF. CDR3 sequence (DNA): TGTGCCAGCAGTGGACGGGGCTCTGGGGCCAACGTCCTGACTTTC.

At least ten counts were recorded for this clone. The chain has TRBV28 and TRBJ1-2; 10 nucleotides align to TRBD1. CDR3 length: 16 residues. The V and J ends lost 5 bases and 0 bases, in that order; junction bases with no gene match: 6. Per germline, CDR1 MDHEN and CDR2 SYDVKM. The CDR3 nucleotides are TGTGCCAGCAGTCCCGGGACAGGGGAAGCTAACTATGGCTACACCTTC. It yields the protein CASSPGTGEANYGYTF.

This chain joins TRBV21-1 and TRBJ1-1; the tabulated D call, TRBD1, remains unverified against the DNA. TRBV21-1 has pseudogene status. CDR3 length equals 18 residues. This CDR3 is CASSKRGMRQDKNTEAFF. CDR3 sequence (DNA): TGTGCCAGCAGCAAACGAGGAATGAGACAGGACAAGAACACTGAAGCTTTCTTT.

The V and J genes are TRBV2 and TRBJ1-3; 8 bases are shared with TRBD1. CDR3 size: 14 residues. J lost 2 bases, V lost 6 bases, and 3 bases had no gene match. Per the germline V gene, CDR1 is SNHLY and CDR2 is FYNNEI. The CDR3 sequence is CASRTDRAGNTIYF. The CDR3 nucleotides read TGTGCCAGCAGGACGGACAGGGCTGGAAACACCATATATTTT.

V gene TRBV6-6 combines with J gene TRBJ1-2; D is unresolved. The CDR3 runs 15 residues. CDR1 is MNHNY, CDR2 SVGAGI, per germline (reference sequence). Trimming cost V 2 bases and J 0 bases, with 10 bases left between them. In nucleotides, the CDR3 is TGTGCCAGCAGTTACGAGGTCATCCCTAACTATGGCTACACCTTC. Translating gives CASSYEVIPNYGYTF.

This rearrangement joins TRBV11-2 to TRBJ1-2; D is undetermined. The CDR3 spans 14 residues. The germline gives CDR1 SGHAT, CDR2 FQNNGV. Trimming shortened V by 4 bases and J by 1 base, and 10 bases separated the two germline ends. The CDR3 loop reads CASSSWPSNYGYTF. In nucleotides, the CDR3 is TGTGCCAGCAGCTCCTGGCCAAGTAACTATGGCTACACCTTC.

The V call is TRBV28, the J call TRBJ1-1; 8 nucleotides align to TRBD1. Trimming took 3 bases from V and 7 from J; bases not matched to a gene: 4. CDR3 length: 13 residues. Germline V gene lookup returns CDR1 MDHEN and CDR2 SYDVKM. The CDR3 spells CASSLDRVGEAFF. CDR3 coding DNA: TGTGCCAGCAGTTTGGACAGGGTTGGTGAAGCTTTCTTT.

The rearrangement uses TRBV29-1 and TRBJ2-7; 7 nucleotides match TRBD1. V was clipped by 4 bases and J by 2 bases; unmatched bases: 8. Per germline, CDR1 SQVTM and CDR2 ANQGSEA. The CDR3 spans 14 residues. CDR3 amino acids: CSVVTDRQTYEQYF. CDR3 nucleotide sequence: TGCAGCGTTGTGACGGACAGGCAGACCTACGAGCAGTACTTC.

The chain uses TRBV5-1 and TRBJ2-3; 8 nucleotides match TRBD1. V trimming: 5 bases; J trimming: 6 bases; junction bases outside the gene matches: 11. Germline CDR1 SGHRS, CDR2 YFSETQ. The CDR3 covers 15 residues. CDR3 residues: CASSFDRGDQDTQYF. The CDR3, as DNA: TGCGCCAGCAGTTTTGACAGGGGCGACCAGGATACGCAGTATTTT.

This sequence joins TRBV11-1 and TRBJ2-6; D remains unclear. From germline, CDR1 is SGHAT and CDR2 FQDESV (reference sequence). CDR3 length equals 15 residues. V was clipped by 2 bases and J by 0 bases, with 5 bases between them. The DNA for the CDR3 is TGTGCCAGCAGCTTAAGAGGCTCTGGGGCCAACGTCCTGACTTTC. Translating gives CASSLRGSGANVLTF.

This clone was found a few times. CDR3 nucleotides: TGTGCCAGCAGCGTCACCCCTCGCGGGATTCAGTACTTC. It specifies CASSVTPRGIQYF. V and J are TRBV7-8 and TRBJ2-4; D may be TRBD2 (5 bases). CDR3 length: 13 amino acids. The V gene's germline CDR1 is SGHVS and CDR2 FQNEAQ. V lost 5 bases, J lost 10 bases, and 15 bases lay in between.

This rearrangement joins TRBV6-4 to TRBJ2-3; unclear D gene. Trimming cost V 5 bases and J 1 base, with 13 bases left between them. The CDR3 covers 15 residues. Germline CDR1 is MRHNA and CDR2 is SNTAGT. The CDR3 reads CASSPGVTRTDTQYF. In nucleotides, the CDR3 is TGTGCCAGCAGTCCGGGTGTGACCCGCACAGATACGCAGTATTTT.

CDR3 in amino acids: CASSQERTDTQYF. CDR3 sequence (DNA): TGTGCCAGCTCTCAAGAGCGCACAGATACGCAGTATTTT. The chain joins TRBV18 to TRBJ2-3, with D unclear. The V and J ends lost 6 bases and 1 base respectively, with 8 bases between them. Germline values: CDR1 KGHSH, CDR2 LQKENI. CDR3 length: 13 residues.

The genes are TRBV27 and TRBJ1-5; perhaps TRBD1 as D (6 bases). The CDR3 spans 16 residues. V gave up 5 bases and J gave up 4 bases, with 18 bases separating them. Per germline, CDR1 MNHEY and CDR2 SMNVEV (reference sequence). The CDR3 sequence: CASSPTLTGLNQPQHF. CDR3 DNA sequence: TGTGCCAGCAGTCCTACCCTGACAGGCCTGAATCAGCCCCAGCATTTT.

Here the CDR3 reads CAIRQGLNTEAFF. Written as DNA, the CDR3 is TGTGCCATTCGACAGGGGTTGAACACTGAAGCTTTCTTT. The chain carries TRBV10-3 and TRBJ1-1, with 8 bases fitting TRBD1. The CDR3 is 13 residues long. The ends lost 9 bases at V and 0 bases at J; junction bases unmatched: 3. From germline, CDR1 is ENHRY and CDR2 SYGVKD.

V usage is TRBV4-1 and J usage is TRBJ2-3; 10 bases line up with TRBD2. Germline CDR1 and CDR2: MGHRA and YSYEKL. V was clipped by 0 bases and J by 7 bases; unmatched bases: 10. This CDR3 contains 17 residues. The CDR3 bases are TGCGCCAGCAGCCAAGATCGGCCTAGCGGGGGACCCTATACGCAGTATTTT. Its protein product is CASSQDRPSGGPYTQYF.

This chain links TRBV7-8 with TRBJ1-2, with D perhaps TRBD1 (6 bases). CDR1 and CDR2 (germline): SGHVS, FQNEAQ. V lost 5 bases and J lost 7, with 14 bases in between. The CDR3 has 13 residues. This CDR3 is CASSRKGGSGYTF. DNA of the CDR3: TGTGCCAGCAGCCGAAAAGGGGGATCTGGCTACACCTTC.

The V and J genes are TRBV10-3 and TRBJ1-1; no clear D. CDR1 and CDR2 from the germline V gene are ENHRY and SYGVKD. CDR3 length: 14 amino acids. Trimming removed 3 bases at V and 0 bases at J, with 8 bases between. The chain's CDR3 is CAISDSSVNTEAFF. The CDR3 nucleotides read TGTGCCATCAGTGACTCTTCTGTGAACACTGAAGCTTTCTTT.

V usage is TRBV7-3 and J usage is TRBJ2-5, with TRBD2 identical over 9 bases. The CDR3 has 15 residues. Germline values: CDR1 SGHTA, CDR2 FQGTGA. V shed 5 bases and J 5 bases; nucleotides not matched to a gene: 9. This CDR3 is CASSTRGGAGETQYF. For the CDR3, the DNA is TGTGCCAGCAGCACCCGCGGGGGGGCCGGGGAGACCCAGTACTTC.

This chain connects TRBV6-5 to TRBJ1-3, with 9 bases identical to TRBD1. The CDR3 is made up of 14 amino acids. With 5 bases clipped from V and 7 bases from J, the junction kept 6 bases outside the gene matches. CDR1 is MNHEY, CDR2 SVGAGI, per germline. CDR3 bases: TGTGCCAGCAGTACGACAGGGGGTATTAACACCATATATTTT. This gives the protein CASSTTGGINTIYF.

The V gene is TRBV3-1 (or the pseudogene TRBV3-2), the J gene TRBJ2-2, with TRBD2 identical over 8 bases. Germline trimming cut 3 bases from V and 9 bases from J; bases unmatched to any gene: 3. The CDR3 sequence is 13 residues long. Looked up from germline, CDR1 is LGHDT and CDR2 is YNNKEL (reference sequence). CDR3 coding DNA: TGTGCCAGCAGCCATAGCGGGACCCGGGAGCTGTTTTTT. Translated: CASSHSGTRELFF.

The chain has TRBV18 and TRBJ2-3, with D tentatively TRBD2 (7 bases). The CDR3 length is 16 residues. V was pared by 6 bases and J by 0 bases, with 16 bases between. Germline V gene lookup returns CDR1 KGHSH and CDR2 LQKENI. This CDR3 reads CASSWTAGRSTDTQYF. CDR3 in DNA: TGTGCCAGCTCCTGGACAGCGGGGAGGAGCACAGATACGCAGTATTTT.

The chain couples TRBV4-1 to TRBJ1-5, with 7 bases lining up with TRBD1. The length of the CDR3 is 15 residues. J lost 6 bases, V lost 1 base, and 6 bases had no gene match. Per the germline V gene, CDR1 is MGHRA and CDR2 is YSYEKL. The CDR3 sequence is CASSQGAGGGQPQHF. The CDR3 DNA reads as TGCGCCAGCAGCCAAGGGGCAGGGGGAGGTCAGCCCCAGCATTTT.

This clone was counted only a few times. The chain combines TRBV12-3 or TRBV12-4 with TRBJ1-1, with D perhaps TRBD1 (5 bases). Trimming stripped 6 bases from V and 4 bases from J, with 12 bases between. The CDR3 is 13 amino acids. Here the CDR3 DNA reads TGTGCCAGCAGCACCCTAGGGGTCACTGAAGCTTTCTTT. It codes for CASSTLGVTEAFF.

This chain connects TRBV7-3 to TRBJ1-6; TRBD1 might be the D (6 bases). CDR3 length equals 14 residues. Trimming removed 5 bases at V and 12 bases at J, with 17 bases between. CDR1 and CDR2 from the germline V gene are SGHTA and FQGTGA. This chain's CDR3 is CASSRGGGDLPLHF. The CDR3 nucleotides are TGTGCCAGCAGCAGAGGGGGTGGAGATTTACCCCTCCACTTT.